This T cell receptor beta chain came from a study of T cell clusters in autoimmune cytopenias. The study's findings and limits: A dominant lymphoma-associated repertoire apparently masked the cluster-lack signature in secondary cytopenia versus chronic lymphocytic leukemia.

Multiplex touch-down PCR amplified TRB using TRB-A and TRB-B pools in one tube. From the multiplex PCR reads, TCRdb lists one entry per CDR3 protein and no DNA. The ten top clones account for around 4%, within a sample of several thousand distinct CDR3 sequences. Points on this clonotype: Its cognate antigen is unknown.

This CDR3 spans 15 amino acids. Roughly 40,000 genome equivalents of blood DNA were amplified for TRB. The sample consisted of peripheral blood. The chain combines TRBV21-1 with TRBJ1-2; TCRdb's D call, TRBD1, is unchecked because there is no DNA. TRBV21-1 is a pseudogene. This TCR came from a human donor with an autoimmune cytopenia or autoimmune hepatitis (not recorded which). This chain's CDR3 is CASSKGNPADYGYTF.